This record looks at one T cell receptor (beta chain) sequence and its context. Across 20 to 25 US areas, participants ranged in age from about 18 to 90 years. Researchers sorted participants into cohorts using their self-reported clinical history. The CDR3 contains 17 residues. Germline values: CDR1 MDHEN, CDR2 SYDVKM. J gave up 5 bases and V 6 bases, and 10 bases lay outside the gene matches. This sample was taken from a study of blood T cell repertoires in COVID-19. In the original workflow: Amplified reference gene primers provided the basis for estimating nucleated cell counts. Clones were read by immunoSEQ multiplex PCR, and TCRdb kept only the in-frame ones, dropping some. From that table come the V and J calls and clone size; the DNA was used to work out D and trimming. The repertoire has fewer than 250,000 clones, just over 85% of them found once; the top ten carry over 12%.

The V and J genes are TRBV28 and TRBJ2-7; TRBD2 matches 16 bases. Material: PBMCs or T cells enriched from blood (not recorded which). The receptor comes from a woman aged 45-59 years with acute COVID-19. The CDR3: CASRYGTSGRAGDEQYF. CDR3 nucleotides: TGTGCCAGCAGATACGGGACTAGCGGGAGGGCCGGGGACGAGCAGTACTTC.